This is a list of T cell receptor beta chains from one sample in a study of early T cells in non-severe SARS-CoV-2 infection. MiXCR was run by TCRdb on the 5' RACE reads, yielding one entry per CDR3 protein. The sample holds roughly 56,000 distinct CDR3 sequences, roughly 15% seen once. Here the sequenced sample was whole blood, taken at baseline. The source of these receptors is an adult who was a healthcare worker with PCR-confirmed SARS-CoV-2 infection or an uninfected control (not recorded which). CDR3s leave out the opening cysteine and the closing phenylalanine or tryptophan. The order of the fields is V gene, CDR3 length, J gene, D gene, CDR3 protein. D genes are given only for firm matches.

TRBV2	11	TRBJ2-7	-	ASSDDGSYEQY
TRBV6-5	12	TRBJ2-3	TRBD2	ASSWGLVSDTQY
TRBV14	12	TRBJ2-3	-	ASSQEQPTDTQY
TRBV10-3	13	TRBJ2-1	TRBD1	AIREQGFSGNEQF
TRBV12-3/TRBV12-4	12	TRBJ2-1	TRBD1	ASRTPRQGDEQF
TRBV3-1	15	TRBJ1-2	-	ASSQDPSRNLDYGYT
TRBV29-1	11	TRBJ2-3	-	SVGLQGPDTQY
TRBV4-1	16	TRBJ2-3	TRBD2	ASSQSGGQKGGRDTQY
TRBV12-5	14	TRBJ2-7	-	ASGLVLGPPKDEQY
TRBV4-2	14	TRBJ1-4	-	ASSQEDGSPNEKLF
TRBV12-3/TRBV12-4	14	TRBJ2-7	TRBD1	ASSKGQGSSSYEQY
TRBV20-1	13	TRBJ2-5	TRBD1	SAHIPGQGAETQY
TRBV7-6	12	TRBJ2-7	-	ASSYGQRKGEQY
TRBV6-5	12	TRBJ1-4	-	ASSYRGKDEKLF
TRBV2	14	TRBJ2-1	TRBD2	ASSEISGGLYNEQF
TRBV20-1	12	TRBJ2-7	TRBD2	SASPGTRDYEQY
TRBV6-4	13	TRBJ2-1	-	ASSVPGTGTDEQF
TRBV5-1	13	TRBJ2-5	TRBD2	ASSLELAGVGTQY
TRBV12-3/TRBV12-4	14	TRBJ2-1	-	ASSFPYRDNYNEQF
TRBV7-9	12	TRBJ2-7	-	ASSFDGSSYEQY
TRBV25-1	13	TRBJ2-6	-	ASSEGASGANVLT
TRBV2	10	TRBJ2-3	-	ASRTYTDTQY
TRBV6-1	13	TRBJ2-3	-	ASRPRVAGGDTQY
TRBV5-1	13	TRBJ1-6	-	ASSLEGAPSSPLH
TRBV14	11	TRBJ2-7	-	ASSQDLGREQY
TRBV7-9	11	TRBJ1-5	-	ASSHRGNQPQH
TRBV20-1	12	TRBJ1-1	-	SARDVKGPTEAF
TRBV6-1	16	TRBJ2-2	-	ASTASGTTKANTGELF
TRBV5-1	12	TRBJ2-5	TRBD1	ASTSGQGTETQY
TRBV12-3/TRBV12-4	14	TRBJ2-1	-	ASSPASRSSYNEQF
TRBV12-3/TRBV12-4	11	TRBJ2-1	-	ASSWDVDNEQF
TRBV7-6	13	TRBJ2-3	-	ASSRFTRGTDTQY
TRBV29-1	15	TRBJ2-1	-	SVYGWGPSVVGPEQF
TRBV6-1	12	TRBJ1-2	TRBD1	ASRPTGSNYGYT
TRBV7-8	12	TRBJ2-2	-	ASSLVGATGELF
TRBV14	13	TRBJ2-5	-	ASSQDGGMRATQY
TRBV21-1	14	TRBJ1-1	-	ASSWASRTLNTEAF
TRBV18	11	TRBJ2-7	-	ASSPGGPYEQY
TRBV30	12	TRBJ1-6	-	AWSVLTDNSPLH
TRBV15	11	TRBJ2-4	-	ATRSTTSLTKY
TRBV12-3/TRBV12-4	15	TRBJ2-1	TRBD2	ASSLAGGPTAYNEQF
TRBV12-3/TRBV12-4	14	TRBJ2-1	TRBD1	ASSLSAGGMYNEQF
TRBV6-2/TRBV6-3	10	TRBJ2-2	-	ASSYDTGELF
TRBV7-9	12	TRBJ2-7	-	ASPRGGAGYEQY
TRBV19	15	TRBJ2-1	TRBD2	ASSIRTSGGVDNEQF
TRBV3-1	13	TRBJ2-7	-	ASSQDGNSGPEQY
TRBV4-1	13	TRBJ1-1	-	ASSQVPGMNTEAF
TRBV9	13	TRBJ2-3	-	ASSVAWGSTDTQY
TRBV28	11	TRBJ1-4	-	ASTEGNSEKLF
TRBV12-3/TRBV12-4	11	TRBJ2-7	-	ASSQVGVYEQY
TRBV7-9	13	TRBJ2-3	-	ASSPPGSGTDTQY
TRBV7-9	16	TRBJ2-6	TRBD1	ASSPTGTGGTGANVLT
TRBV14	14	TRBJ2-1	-	ASSLRPDRSYNEQF
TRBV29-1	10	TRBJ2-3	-	SVEGRTDTQY